This T cell receptor (beta chain) was retrieved from a study of blood T cell repertoires in COVID-19. Study-wide background: There were acute and convalescent COVID-19 samples, and they came from the United States, Italy and Spain. The analysed material was cDNA or gDNA that came from T cells, B-cell-depleted T cells, or PBMCs.

The length of the CDR3 is 13 residues. Germline loops: CDR1 MDHEN, CDR2 SYDVKM. V lost 10 bases, J lost 4 bases, and 14 bases lay in between. As originally analysed: From reference gene primer amplification, estimates of nucleated cell counts were derived. Clones were sequenced by immunoSEQ multiplex PCR, and TCRdb holds only the in-frame ones, with some missing. Clone size and the V and J calls come from that table; the DNA yielded D and trimming. The table lists about 80,000 clones, approximately 82% of them singletons. Sample: peripheral blood. The rearrangement links TRBV28 to TRBJ1-3; D is possibly TRBD1 (6 bases). This clonotype was sampled from a human donor in a cohort sampled during active COVID-19. The CDR3 spells CAISGQGGNTIYF. The CDR3 DNA follows: TGTGCCATCTCCGGGCAGGGGGGAAACACCATATATTTT.